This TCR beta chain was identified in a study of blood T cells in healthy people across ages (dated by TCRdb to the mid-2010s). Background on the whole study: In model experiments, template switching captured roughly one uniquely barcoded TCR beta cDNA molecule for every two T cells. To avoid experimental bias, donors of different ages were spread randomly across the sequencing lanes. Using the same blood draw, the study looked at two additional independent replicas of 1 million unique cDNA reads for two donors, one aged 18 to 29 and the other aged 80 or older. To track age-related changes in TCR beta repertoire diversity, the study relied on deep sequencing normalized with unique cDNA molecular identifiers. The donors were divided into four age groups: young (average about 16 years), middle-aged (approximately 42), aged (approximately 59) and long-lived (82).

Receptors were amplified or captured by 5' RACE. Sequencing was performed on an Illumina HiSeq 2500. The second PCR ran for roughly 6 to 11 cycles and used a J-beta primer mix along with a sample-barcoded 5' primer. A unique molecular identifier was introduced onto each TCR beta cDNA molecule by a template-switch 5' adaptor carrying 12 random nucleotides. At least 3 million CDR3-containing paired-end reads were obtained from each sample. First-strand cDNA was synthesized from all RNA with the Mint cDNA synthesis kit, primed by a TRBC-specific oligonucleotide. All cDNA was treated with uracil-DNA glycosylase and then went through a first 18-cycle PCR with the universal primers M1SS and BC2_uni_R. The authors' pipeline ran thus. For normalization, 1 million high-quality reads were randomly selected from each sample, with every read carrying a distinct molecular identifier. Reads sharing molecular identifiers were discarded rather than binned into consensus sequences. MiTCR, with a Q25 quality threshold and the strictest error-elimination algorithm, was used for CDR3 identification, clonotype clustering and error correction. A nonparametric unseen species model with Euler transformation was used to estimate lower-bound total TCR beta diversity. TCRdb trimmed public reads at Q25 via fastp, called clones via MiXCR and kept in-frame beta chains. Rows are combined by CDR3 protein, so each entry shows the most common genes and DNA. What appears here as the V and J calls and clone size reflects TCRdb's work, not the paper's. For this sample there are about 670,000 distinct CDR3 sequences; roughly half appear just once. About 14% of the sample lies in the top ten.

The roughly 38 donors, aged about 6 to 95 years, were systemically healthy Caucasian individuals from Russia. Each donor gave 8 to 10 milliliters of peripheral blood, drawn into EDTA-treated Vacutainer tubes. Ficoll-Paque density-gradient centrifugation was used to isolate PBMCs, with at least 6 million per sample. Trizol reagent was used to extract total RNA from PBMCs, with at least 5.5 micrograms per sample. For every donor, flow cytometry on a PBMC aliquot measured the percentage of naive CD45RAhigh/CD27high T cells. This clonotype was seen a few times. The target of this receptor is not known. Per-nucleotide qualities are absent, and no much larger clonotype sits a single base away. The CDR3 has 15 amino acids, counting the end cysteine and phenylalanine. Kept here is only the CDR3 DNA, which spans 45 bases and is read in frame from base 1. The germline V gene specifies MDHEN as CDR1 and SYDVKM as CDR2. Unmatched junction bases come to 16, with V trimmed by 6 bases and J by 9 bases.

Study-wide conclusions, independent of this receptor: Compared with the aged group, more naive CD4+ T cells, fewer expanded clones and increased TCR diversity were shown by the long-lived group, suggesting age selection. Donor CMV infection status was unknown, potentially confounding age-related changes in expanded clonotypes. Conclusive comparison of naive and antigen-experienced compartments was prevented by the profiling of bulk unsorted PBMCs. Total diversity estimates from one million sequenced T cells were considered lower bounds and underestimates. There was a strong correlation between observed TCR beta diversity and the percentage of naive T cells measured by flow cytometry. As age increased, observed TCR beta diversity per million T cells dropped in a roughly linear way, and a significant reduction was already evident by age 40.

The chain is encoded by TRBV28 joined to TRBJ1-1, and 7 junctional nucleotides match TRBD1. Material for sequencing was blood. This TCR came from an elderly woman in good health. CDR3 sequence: CASSPPRQGYLKAFF. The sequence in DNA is TGTGCCAGCAGCCCCCCCAGACAGGGTTACTTAAAAGCTTTCTTT.